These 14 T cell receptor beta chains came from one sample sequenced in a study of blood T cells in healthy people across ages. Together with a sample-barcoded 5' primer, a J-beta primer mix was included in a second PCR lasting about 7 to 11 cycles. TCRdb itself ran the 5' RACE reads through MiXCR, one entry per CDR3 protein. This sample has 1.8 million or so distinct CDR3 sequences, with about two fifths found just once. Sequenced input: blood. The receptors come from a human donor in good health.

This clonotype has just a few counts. The DNA for the CDR3 is TGTGCCAGCAGCTTTACCGAGGATACGCAGTATTTT. Amino acid sequence: CASSFTEDTQYF. This sequence joins TRBV13 and TRBJ2-3; D remains unclear. Germline assignment: CDR1 PRHDT and CDR2 FYEKMQ (reference sequence). V was trimmed by 3 bases and J by 6 bases, leaving 7 bases between them. The CDR3 runs 12 residues.

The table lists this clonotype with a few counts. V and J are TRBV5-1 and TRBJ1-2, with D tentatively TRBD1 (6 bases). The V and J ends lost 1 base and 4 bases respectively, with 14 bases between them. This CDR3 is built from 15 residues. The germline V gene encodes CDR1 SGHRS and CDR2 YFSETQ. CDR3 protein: CASSLNTGALYGYTF. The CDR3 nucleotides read TGCGCCAGCAGCTTGAATACGGGGGCTCTCTATGGCTACACCTTC. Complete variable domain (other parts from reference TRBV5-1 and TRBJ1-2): KAGVTQTPRYLIKTRGQQVTLSCSPISGHRSVSWYQQTPGQGLQFLFEYFSETQRNKGNFPGRFSGRQFSNSRSEMNVSTLELGDSALYLCASSLNTGALYGYTFGSGTRLTVV.

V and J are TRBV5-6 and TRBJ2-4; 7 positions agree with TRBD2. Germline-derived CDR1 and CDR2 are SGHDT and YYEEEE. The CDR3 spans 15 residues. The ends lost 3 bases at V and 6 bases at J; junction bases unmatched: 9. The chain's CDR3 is CASSSVGGVGNIQYF. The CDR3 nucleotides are TGTGCCAGCAGCTCTGTTGGGGGGGTGGGAAACATTCAGTACTTC.

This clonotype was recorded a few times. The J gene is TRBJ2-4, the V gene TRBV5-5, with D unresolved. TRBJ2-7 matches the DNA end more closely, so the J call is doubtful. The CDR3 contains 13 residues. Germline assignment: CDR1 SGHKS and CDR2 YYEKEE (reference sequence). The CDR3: CASSSPPQSEQYF. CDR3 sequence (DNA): TGTGCCAGCAGCTCCCCCCCACAGTCCGAGCAGTACTTC.

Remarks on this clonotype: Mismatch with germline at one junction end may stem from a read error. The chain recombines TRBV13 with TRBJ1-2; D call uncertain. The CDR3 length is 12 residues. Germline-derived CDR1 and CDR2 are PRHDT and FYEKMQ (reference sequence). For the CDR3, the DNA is TGTGTCAGCAGCCCCCGGAATGGGGGCTACACCTTC. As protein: CVSSPRNGGYTF.

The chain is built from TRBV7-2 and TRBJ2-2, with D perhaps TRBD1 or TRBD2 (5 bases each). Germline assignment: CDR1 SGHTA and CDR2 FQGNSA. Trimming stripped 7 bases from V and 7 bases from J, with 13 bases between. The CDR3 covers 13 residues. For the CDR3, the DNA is TGTGCCAGCACCTCCAGAGGGGTCGGGGAGCTGTTTTTT. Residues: CASTSRGVGELFF. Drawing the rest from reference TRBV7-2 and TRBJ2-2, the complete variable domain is GAGVSQSPSNKVTEKGKDVELRCDPISGHTALYWYRQSLGQGLEFLIYFQGNSAPDKSGLPSDRFSAERTGGSVSTLTIQRTQQEDSAVYLCASTSRGVGELFFGEGSRLTVL.

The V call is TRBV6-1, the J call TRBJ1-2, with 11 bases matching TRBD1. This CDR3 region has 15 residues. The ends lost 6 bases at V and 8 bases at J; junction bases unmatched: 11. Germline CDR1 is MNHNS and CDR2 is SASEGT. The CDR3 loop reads CASRELGQGARGYTF. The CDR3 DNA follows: TGTGCCAGCAGGGAATTAGGACAGGGGGCGCGAGGCTACACCTTC.

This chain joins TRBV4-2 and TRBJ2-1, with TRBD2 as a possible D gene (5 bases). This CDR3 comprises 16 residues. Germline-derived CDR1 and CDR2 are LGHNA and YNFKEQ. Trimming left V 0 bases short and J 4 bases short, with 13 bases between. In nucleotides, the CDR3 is TGTGCCAGCAGCCAAGATAGTTCACTAGATTACAATGAGCAGTTCTTC. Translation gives CASSQDSSLDYNEQFF.

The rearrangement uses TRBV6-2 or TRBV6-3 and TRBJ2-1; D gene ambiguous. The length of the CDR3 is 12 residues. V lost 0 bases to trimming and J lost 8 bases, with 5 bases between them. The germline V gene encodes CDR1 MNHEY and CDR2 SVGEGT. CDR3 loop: CASSYSVDEQFF. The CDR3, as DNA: TGTGCCAGCAGTTACTCCGTGGATGAGCAGTTCTTC.

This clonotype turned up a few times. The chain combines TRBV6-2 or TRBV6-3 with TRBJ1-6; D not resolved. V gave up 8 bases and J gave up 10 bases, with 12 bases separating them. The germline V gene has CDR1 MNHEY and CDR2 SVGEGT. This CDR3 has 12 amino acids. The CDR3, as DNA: TGTGCCAGCCACCGGGAAGGCTCACCCCTCCACTTT. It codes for CASHREGSPLHF.

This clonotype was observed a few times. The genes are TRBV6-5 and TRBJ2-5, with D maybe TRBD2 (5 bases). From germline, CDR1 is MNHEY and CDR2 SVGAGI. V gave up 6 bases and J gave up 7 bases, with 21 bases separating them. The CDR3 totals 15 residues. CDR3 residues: CASRRTRGRVGTQYF. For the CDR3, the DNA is TGTGCCAGCAGAAGGACTCGCGGGCGGGTGGGGACCCAGTACTTC.

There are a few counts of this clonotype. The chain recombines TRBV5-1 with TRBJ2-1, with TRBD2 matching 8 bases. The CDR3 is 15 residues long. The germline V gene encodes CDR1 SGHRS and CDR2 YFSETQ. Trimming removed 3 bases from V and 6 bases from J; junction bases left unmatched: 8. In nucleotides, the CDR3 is TGCGCCAGCAGCTCGAATCCGGGACTAGGCAATGAGCAGTTCTTC. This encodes CASSSNPGLGNEQFF.

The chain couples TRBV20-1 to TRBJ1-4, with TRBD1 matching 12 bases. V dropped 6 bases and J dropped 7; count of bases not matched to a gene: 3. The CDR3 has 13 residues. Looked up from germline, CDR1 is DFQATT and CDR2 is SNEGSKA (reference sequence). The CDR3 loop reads CSAPGQGAEKLFF. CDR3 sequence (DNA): TGCAGTGCCCCGGGACAGGGGGCTGAAAAACTGTTTTTT.

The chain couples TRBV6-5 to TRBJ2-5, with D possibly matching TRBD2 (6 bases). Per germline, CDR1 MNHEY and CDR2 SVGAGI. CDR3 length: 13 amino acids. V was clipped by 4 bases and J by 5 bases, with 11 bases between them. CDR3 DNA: TGTGCCAGCAGTTCGGGGGTCTGGGAGACCCAGTACTTC. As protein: CASSSGVWETQYF.